This TCR beta chain is from a study of blood T cell repertoires in COVID-19. Overall study: PBMCs, B-cell-depleted T cells, or T cells were the source of the cDNA or gDNA that made up the material.

Trimming removed 0 bases from V and 2 bases from J; junction bases left unmatched: 2. This CDR3 is 15 amino acids long. Per the germline V gene, CDR1 is SGHKS and CDR2 is YYEKEE (reference sequence). Per the authors' pipeline: Using reference gene primer amplification, nucleated cell counts were estimated. Produced via immunoSEQ multiplex PCR; TCRdb's table is partial and in-frame only. V and J calls and clone size are given by that table; D and trimming were obtained from the DNA. The table records approximately 240,000 clones, around 87% of them present only once. This TCR derives from a woman aged 25 to 39 with acute COVID-19. The chain combines TRBV5-5 with TRBJ2-7, with 10 bases identical to TRBD2. Sequenced input: PBMCs or T cells enriched from blood (not recorded which). In DNA form, the CDR3 reads TGTGCCAGCAGCTTGGAGCGGGAGGGAACCTACGAGCAGTACTTC. Amino acids: CASSLEREGTYEQYF. The full variable domain, its missing parts supplied by reference TRBV5-5 and TRBJ2-7, is DAGVTQSPTHLIKTRGQQVTLRCSPISGHKSVSWYQQVLGQGPQFIFQYYEKEERGRGNFPDRFSARQFPNYSSELNVNALLLGDSALYLCASSLEREGTYEQYFGPGTRLTVT.